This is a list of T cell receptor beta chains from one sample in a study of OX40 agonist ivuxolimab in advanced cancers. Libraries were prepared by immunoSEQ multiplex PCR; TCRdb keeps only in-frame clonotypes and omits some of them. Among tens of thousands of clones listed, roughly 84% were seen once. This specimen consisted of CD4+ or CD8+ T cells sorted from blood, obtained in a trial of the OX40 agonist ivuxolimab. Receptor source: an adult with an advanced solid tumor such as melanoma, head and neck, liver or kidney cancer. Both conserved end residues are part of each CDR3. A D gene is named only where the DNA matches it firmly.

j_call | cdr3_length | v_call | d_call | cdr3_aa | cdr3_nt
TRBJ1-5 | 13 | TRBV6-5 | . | CASSYTRNQPQHF | TGTGCCAGCAGTTACACCAGGAATCAGCCCCAGCATTTT
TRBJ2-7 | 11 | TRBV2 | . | CASSPLYEQYF | TGTGCCAGCAGTCCACTTTACGAGCAGTACTTC
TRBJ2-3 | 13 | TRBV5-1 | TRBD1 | CASGQGSTDTQYF | TGCGCCAGCGGACAGGGTAGCACAGATACGCAGTATTTT
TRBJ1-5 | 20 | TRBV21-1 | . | CASSKNSYIGGPLSNQPQHF | TGTGCCAGCAGCAAAAATTCATACATCGGGGGCCCGTTAAGCAATCAGCCCCAGCATTTT
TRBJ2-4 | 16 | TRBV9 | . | CASSVGVQDSQNIQYF | TGTGCCAGCAGCGTAGGAGTACAGGACAGCCAAAACATTCAGTACTTC
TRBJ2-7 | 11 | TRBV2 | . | CASSVTYEQYF | TGTGCCAGCTCCGTGACCTACGAGCAGTACTTC
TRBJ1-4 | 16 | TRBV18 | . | CASSPESAGPNEKLFF | TGTGCCAGCTCACCAGAGTCGGCAGGGCCTAATGAAAAACTGTTTTTT
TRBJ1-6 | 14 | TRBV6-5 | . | CASSITVQGGALHF | TGTGCCAGCAGTATAACGGTCCAAGGGGGGGCCCTCCACTTT
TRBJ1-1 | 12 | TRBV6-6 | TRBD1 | CASSPGTGGSFF | TGTGCCAGCAGCCCCGGGACAGGGGGTAGCTTCTTT
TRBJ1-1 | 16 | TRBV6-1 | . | CASSEAHLGRPAEAFF | TGTGCCAGCAGTGAAGCTCATTTGGGGCGGCCGGCTGAAGCTTTCTTT
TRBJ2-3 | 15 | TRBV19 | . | CASSIRGGPTDTQYF | TGTGCCAGTAGTATAAGGGGGGGGCCCACAGATACGCAGTATTTT
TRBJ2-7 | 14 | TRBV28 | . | CASIWTDNPYEQYF | TGTGCCAGCATATGGACAGACAATCCCTACGAGCAGTACTTC
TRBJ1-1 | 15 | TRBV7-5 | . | CASSEPGTPNTEAFF | TGTGCCAGCAGCGAACCCGGGACGCCGAACACTGAAGCTTTCTTT
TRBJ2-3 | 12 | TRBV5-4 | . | CASSSIQDTQYF | TGTGCCAGCAGCTCCATTCAAGATACGCAGTATTTT
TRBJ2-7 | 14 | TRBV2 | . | CASSPSPGPYEQYF | TGTGCCAGCAGCCCCTCCCCCGGTCCCTACGAGCAGTACTTC
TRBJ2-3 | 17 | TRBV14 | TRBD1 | CASSQDLGQGITDTQYF | TGTGCCAGCAGCCAAGATCTAGGACAGGGGATCACAGATACGCAGTATTTT
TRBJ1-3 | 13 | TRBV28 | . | CASSRVDGNTIYF | TGTGCCAGCAGCAGGGTGGACGGAAACACCATATATTTT